This T cell receptor beta chain was identified in a study of PD-L1 blockade in urothelial cancer. Across the whole study: Starting in the mid-2010s, patients were given atezolizumab (1,200 mg intravenously every 3 weeks). The analyses of blood took place 3 weeks (second dose) and 6 weeks after treatment start.

Produced via immunoSEQ multiplex PCR; TCRdb's table is partial and in-frame only. The table records 40,000 or so clones, over 75% of them present only once. The CDR3 runs to 16 residues. Germline V lookup: CDR1 SGDLS, CDR2 YYNGEE. V lost 1 base, J lost 4 bases, and 7 bases stayed unmatched. The receptor comes from a man between 65 and 85 years old with urothelial cancer. This chain connects TRBV9 to TRBJ2-3, with TRBD2 matching 9 bases. The sample in question was PBMCs, obtained around atezolizumab (anti-PD-L1) treatment. CDR3 residues: CASSVLGGGASDTQYF. In nucleotides, the CDR3 is TGTGCCAGCAGCGTACTGGGCGGGGGGGCATCAGATACGCAGTATTTT.